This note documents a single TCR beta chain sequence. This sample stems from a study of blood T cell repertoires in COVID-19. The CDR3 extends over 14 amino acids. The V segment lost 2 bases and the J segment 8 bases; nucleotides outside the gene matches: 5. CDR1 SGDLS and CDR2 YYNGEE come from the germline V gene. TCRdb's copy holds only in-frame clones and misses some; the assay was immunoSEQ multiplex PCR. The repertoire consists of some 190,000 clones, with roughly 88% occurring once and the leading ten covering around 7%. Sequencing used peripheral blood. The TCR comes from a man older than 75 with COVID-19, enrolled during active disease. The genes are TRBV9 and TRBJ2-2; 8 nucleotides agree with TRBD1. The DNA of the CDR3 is TGTGCCAGCAGCGTCGACAGGGGTCCGGGGGAGCTGTTTTTT. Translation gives CASSVDRGPGELFF.